Below are 21 T cell receptor beta chains sequenced from a single sample in a study of T cells in Graves' hyperthyroidism and ophthalmopathy. The CDR3 regions of TCR beta were amplified from RNA transcripts. Primed by the HTBI set, a first-round RT-PCR was run on the TCR CDR3. TCRdb reprocessed the multiplex PCR reads with MiXCR, giving one entry per CDR3 protein. The sample has hundreds of thousands of distinct CDR3 sequences, under 15% seen once. Sequencing input: blood. All receptors come from a man aged 18 to 29 with Graves' ophthalmopathy.

This clonotype was detected only once. Being one base from a much bigger clone, this may be a read error. The chain couples TRBV27 to TRBJ2-7, with 7 bases that match TRBD2. Germline V gene lookup returns CDR1 MNHEY and CDR2 SMNVEV (reference sequence). The junction had 15 bases not matched to a gene; V was cut back by 7 bases and J by 6 bases. This CDR3 is built from 15 residues. Here the CDR3 DNA reads TGTGCCAGCAACTCCCTAGCGGAAGCTGGCGGCGAGCAGTACTTC. Encoded protein: CASNSLAEAGGEQYF.

This clonotype has just a few counts. The rearrangement uses TRBV19 and TRBJ1-4, with D perhaps matching TRBD1 (5 bases). V was shortened by 7 bases and J by 8 bases, with 17 bases between the two germline ends. The CDR3 is 14 residues long. CDR1 is LNHDA and CDR2 is SQIVND in the germline V gene (reference sequence). This CDR3 is CASTPLRENEKLFF. The CDR3 nucleotides are TGTGCCAGTACACCGCTCAGGGAAAACGAAAAACTGTTTTTT. The full variable domain, in which reference TRBV19 and TRBJ1-4 provide the parts outside the CDR3, is DGGITQSPKYLFRKEGQNVTLSCEQNLNHDAMYWYRQDPGQGLRLIYYSQIVNDFQKGDIAEGYSVSREKKESFPLTVTSAQKNPTAFYLCASTPLRENEKLFFGSGTQLSVL.

This clonotype showed up many times. The chain recombines TRBV3-1 with TRBJ2-3, with TRBD2 identical over 9 bases. The germline V gene encodes CDR1 LGHDT and CDR2 YNNKEL (reference sequence). Trimming removed 5 bases from V and 0 bases from J; junction bases left unmatched: 12. The CDR3 is 18 residues long. The chain's CDR3 is CASSSFPAGGPSTDTQYF. CDR3 in DNA: TGTGCCAGCAGCTCCTTTCCAGCGGGAGGCCCAAGCACAGATACGCAGTATTTT.

This clonotype appeared a few times. V is TRBV27 and J is TRBJ2-1; tentatively, D is TRBD1 (6 bases). The germline V gene encodes CDR1 MNHEY and CDR2 SMNVEV (reference sequence). V was cut by 1 base and J by 10 bases, with 8 bases left in between. This CDR3 has 12 residues. The CDR3 region is CASSLLGAEQFF. CDR3 DNA: TGTGCCAGCAGTTTATTGGGGGCGGAGCAGTTCTTC.

This clonotype has more than one count but fewer than ten. The V call is TRBV19, the J call TRBJ1-1, with D maybe TRBD1 (5 bases). Germline V CDR1 and CDR2: LNHDA, SQIVND (reference sequence). V lost 1 base, J lost 4 bases, and 7 bases lay in between. The CDR3 is made up of 13 amino acids. The CDR3, as DNA: TGTGCCAGTAGTATAGGAAGGGGCACTGAAGCTTTCTTT. It translates to CASSIGRGTEAFF.

This clonotype was picked up many times. The CDR3 sequence: CASSNRGRRETQYF. DNA for the CDR3: TGTGCCAGCAGCAACAGGGGGCGGAGGGAGACCCAGTACTTC. This chain links TRBV2 with TRBJ2-5, with TRBD1 matching over 9 bases. CDR1 is SNHLY and CDR2 is FYNNEI in the germline V gene. V lost 6 bases and J lost 5; bases outside the gene matches: 7. This CDR3 is 14 amino acids long.

This clonotype has only a few counts. The gene calls are TRBV19 and TRBJ2-1, with D possibly TRBD1 on 6 matching bases. Germline V gives CDR1 LNHDA, CDR2 SQIVND (reference sequence). The CDR3 runs 16 residues. The V end lost 0 bases, the J end lost 7 bases, and 16 bases lay between the germline ends. The CDR3 is CASSIERQGPPNEQFF. The CDR3 nucleotides read TGTGCCAGTAGTATAGAACGCCAGGGGCCCCCTAATGAGCAGTTCTTC.

This clonotype was counted a few times. The gene calls are TRBV27 and TRBJ2-7, with 7 bases matching TRBD1. Germline CDR1 and CDR2: MNHEY and SMNVEV (reference sequence). V lost 6 bases, J lost 5 bases, and 10 bases stayed unmatched. The CDR3 is 14 residues long. CDR3 sequence: CASRLKTGSNEQYF. Here the CDR3 DNA reads TGTGCCAGCAGACTAAAGACAGGGTCCAACGAGCAGTACTTC.

This chain links TRBV28 with TRBJ2-1; 9 bases map to TRBD1. Germline V lookup: CDR1 MDHEN, CDR2 SYDVKM. The length of the CDR3 is 12 residues. The ends lost 2 bases at V and 13 bases at J; junction bases unmatched: 3. This CDR3 is CASSLRGQGQFF. The DNA for the CDR3 is TGTGCCAGCAGTTTACGGGGACAGGGTCAGTTCTTC.

This clonotype was seen at least ten times. The rearrangement uses TRBV24-1 and TRBJ2-5; D might be TRBD2 (6 bases). Trimming took 2 bases from V and 0 from J, leaving 12 bases between them. The CDR3 length is 16 residues. The germline gives CDR1 KGHDR, CDR2 SFDVKD. CDR3 DNA sequence: TGTGCCACCAGTGATTCGGGGGTCGGGGACCAAGAGACCCAGTACTTC. It codes for CATSDSGVGDQETQYF.

This clonotype was picked up a small number of times. CDR3 coding DNA: TGCGCCAGCAGCCAAGATCGGGGCGTAACTAGCACAGATACGCAGTATTTT. Translated: CASSQDRGVTSTDTQYF. The V and J genes are TRBV4-1 and TRBJ2-3; TRBD1 or TRBD2 may be the D gene (5 bases each). The CDR3 is 17 amino acids. With 0 bases removed from V and 0 bases from J, the gap between germline ends came to 13 bases. CDR1 is MGHRA and CDR2 is YSYEKL in the germline V gene.

V is TRBV19 and J is TRBJ2-1, with 9 nucleotides matching TRBD1. The junction had 6 bases not matched to a gene; V was cut back by 3 bases and J by 3 bases. The CDR3 totals 16 residues. CDR1 and CDR2 from the germline V gene are LNHDA and SQIVND (reference sequence). As DNA, the CDR3 is TGTGCCAGTAGTATCCCGGCGGGACAGGGCTACAATGAGCAGTTCTTC. Its protein is CASSIPAGQGYNEQFF.

This rearrangement joins TRBV11-2 to TRBJ2-7; no reliable D call. This CDR3 spans 14 amino acids. Germline values: CDR1 SGHAT, CDR2 FQNNGV. Trimming shortened V by 3 bases and J by 0 bases, and 9 bases separated the two germline ends. The chain's CDR3 is CASSFLFSSYEQYF. The CDR3 DNA reads TGTGCCAGCAGCTTTCTTTTTAGCTCCTACGAGCAGTACTTC.

This clonotype was detected only a few times. This may stem from a read error, because a much larger clone lies one nucleotide away. This chain uses TRBV2 with TRBJ2-1; 9 bases fit TRBD1. The CDR3 has 15 residues. The V gene's germline CDR1 is SNHLY and CDR2 FYNNEI. In DNA form, the CDR3 reads TGTGCCAGCAGTGCTGACAGGGGGGCCTACAATGAGCGGTTCTTC. Amino acids: CASSADRGAYNERFF.

This clonotype showed up many times. The gene calls are TRBV12-3 or TRBV12-4 and TRBJ2-5; weak D call: TRBD2 (6 bases). The CDR3 is 16 residues long. The V and J ends lost 7 bases and 5 bases respectively, with 23 bases between them. The CDR3: CASTYGDSGPWETQYF. CDR3 in DNA: TGTGCCAGCACCTATGGGGACTCGGGCCCGTGGGAGACCCAGTACTTC.

The gene calls are TRBV18 and TRBJ1-6; D may be TRBD1 (6 bases). The CDR3 extends over 15 amino acids. Germline V gene data show CDR1 as KGHSH and CDR2 as LQKENI. The V and J ends lost 4 bases and 10 bases respectively, with 17 bases between them. CDR3 nucleotides: TGTGCCAGCTCACTATCAACGGCAGGGGAATCACCCCTCCACTTT. Translating it yields CASSLSTAGESPLHF. Combining the CDR3 with reference TRBV18 and TRBJ1-6 gives the whole variable domain NAGVMQNPRHLVRRRGQEARLRCSPMKGHSHVYWYRQLPEEGLKFMVYLQKENIIDESGMPKERFSAEFPKEGPSILRIQQVVRGDSAAYFCASSLSTAGESPLHFGNGTRLTVT.

At least ten counts were recorded for this clonotype. The gene calls are TRBV6-5 and TRBJ2-7, with 9 positions matching TRBD1. CDR1 and CDR2 from the germline V gene are MNHEY and SVGAGI. CDR3 size: 16 residues. The V and J ends lost 3 bases and 3 bases, in that order; junction bases with no gene match: 9. CDR3 region: CASSYPTGTGIYEQYF. The CDR3 DNA follows: TGTGCCAGCAGTTATCCTACCGGGACAGGGATCTACGAGCAGTACTTC.

This clonotype was counted many times. The chain has TRBV11-1 and TRBJ2-7; 11 nucleotides line up with TRBD1. After removal of 5 bases from V and 7 bases from J, the junction contained 10 bases not matched to a gene. CDR3 length equals 15 residues. Germline CDR1 and CDR2: SGHAT and FQDESV (reference sequence). The CDR3 loop reads CASSDPDRGLEEQYF. CDR3 bases: TGTGCCAGCAGCGACCCGGACAGGGGGCTAGAGGAGCAGTACTTC. Supplemented by reference TRBV11-1 and TRBJ2-7, the full variable domain reads EAEVAQSPRYKITEKSQAVAFWCDPISGHATLYWYRQILGQGPELLVQFQDESVVDDSQLPKDRFSAERLKGVDSTLKIQPAELGDSAMYLCASSDPDRGLEEQYFGPGTRLTVT.

In its sample, this clonotype was seen many times. The CDR3 spells CASTRQFEQFF. The CDR3 DNA sequence: TGTGCCAGCACCCGACAGTTTGAGCAGTTCTTC. The chain employs TRBV2 and TRBJ2-1, with a tentative D call TRBD1 (5 bases). V lost 7 bases, J lost 9 bases, and 10 bases lay in between. CDR3 length: 11 amino acids. Germline lookup yields CDR1 SNHLY and CDR2 FYNNEI.

The table lists this clonotype with a few counts. The CDR3 DNA reads TGTGCCAGCAGGTTTGGGCGGGAACGCACGAACACCGGGGAGCTGTTTTTT. Its protein is CASRFGRERTNTGELFF. The chain uses TRBV7-6 and TRBJ2-2; a possible D gene is TRBD2 (6 bases). Trimming pared 6 bases from V and 0 bases from J, leaving 17 bases between. Germline CDR1 is SGHVS and CDR2 is FNYEAQ. The CDR3 runs to 17 residues.

This clonotype was counted only a few times. This may come from a read error, since a much larger clone is one base off. Here the CDR3 omits its conserved ending phenylalanine or tryptophan, so a read error is the likely source. This chain joins TRBV6-2 or TRBV6-3 and TRBJ1-1, with D possibly being TRBD1 (5 bases). V was trimmed by 2 bases and J by 0 bases, leaving 16 bases between them. The CDR3 sequence is 17 residues long. Germline V gene data show CDR1 as MNHEY and CDR2 as SVGEGT. CDR3 protein: CASSYSRTRLMNTEAFL. Written as DNA, the CDR3 is TGTGCCAGCAGTTACAGTCGGACACGACTTATGAACACTGAAGCTTTCCTT.